This TCR beta chain was profiled in a study of OX40 agonist ivuxolimab in advanced cancers. Study in general: As their treatment, patients were administered ivuxolimab, an agonistic anti-OX40 (CD134) antibody. Participants averaged approximately 65 years of age (range roughly 23 to 80) and were 82.7% male. Patients in dose escalation had liver, melanoma, kidney or head and neck cancers. The study, taken as a whole, reports: On average, a greater number of expanded clones characterised CD8+ T cells relative to CD4+.

The repertoire was sequenced with immunoSEQ multiplex PCR; TCRdb's copy has only in-frame clones and lacks some. The sample has roughly 100,000 clones, about 85% seen once; the top ten hold 3.8%. V dropped 3 bases and J dropped 4; count of bases not matched to a gene: 10. This CDR3 has 17 amino acids. Germline CDR1 and CDR2: LNHDA and SQIVND (reference sequence). Concerning this clone: What it binds is unknown.

This clonotype was sampled from an adult with an advanced solid tumor such as melanoma, head and neck, liver or kidney cancer. This chain connects TRBV19 to TRBJ2-1; 9 bases fit TRBD2. Specimen: CD4+ or CD8+ T cells sorted from blood, collected in a trial of the OX40 agonist ivuxolimab. The CDR3 DNA sequence: TGTGCCAGTAGTATTAATGGTGGGCTAGCGGGATACAATGAGCAGTTCTTC. Protein sequence: CASSINGGLAGYNEQFF.